One and the same sample provided the 8 T cell receptor beta chains below, sequenced in a study of cytomegalovirus exposure and HLA in healthy donors. Method: immunoSEQ multiplex PCR; TCRdb's copy keeps in-frame clones and lacks some. The repertoire consists of a few hundred thousand clones, with approximately 90% occurring once and the leading ten covering approximately 0.84%. The sequenced sample was PBMCs. The source is a woman in her late teens or twenties in good health and CMV-seronegative.

In this sample, this clone turned up a few times. The chain couples TRBV19 to TRBJ2-7; maybe TRBD2 (6 bases). Looked up from germline, CDR1 is LNHDA and CDR2 is SQIVND (reference sequence). The CDR3 spans 14 residues. With 3 bases removed from V and 6 bases from J, the gap between germline ends came to 15 bases. The CDR3 loop reads CASSIAGTVGEQYF. The CDR3 DNA reads TGTGCCAGTAGTATTGCGGGAACAGTAGGCGAGCAGTACTTC.

The chain is built from TRBV9 and TRBJ2-5; tentative D call: TRBD2 (5 bases). V shed 0 bases and J shed 7 bases, with 19 bases lying between them. The CDR3 runs 16 residues. Germline values: CDR1 SGDLS, CDR2 YYNGEE. DNA for the CDR3: TGTGCCAGCAGCGTAGGAGACCTCTACCTTGGAGGGACCCAGTACTTC. Its protein is CASSVGDLYLGGTQYF.

The V gene is TRBV6-5, the J gene TRBJ2-3, with D possibly being TRBD1 (5 bases). Germline assignment: CDR1 MNHEY and CDR2 SVGAGI. Trimming stripped 0 bases from V and 6 bases from J, with 10 bases between. CDR3 length: 14 residues. Here the CDR3 reads CASSYSSRADTQYF. The CDR3 DNA sequence: TGTGCCAGCAGTTACTCGTCCAGGGCGGATACGCAGTATTTT.

Concerning this clone itself: A read error likely explains this, since a far larger clone differs by one base. The V and J genes are TRBV10-3 and TRBJ2-2, with 8 nucleotides matching TRBD1. Trimming removed 10 bases from V and 1 base from J; junction bases left unmatched: 2. CDR1 is ENHRY, CDR2 SYGVKD, per germline. This CDR3 is built from 13 residues. For the CDR3, the DNA is TGTGCCAGCGGGACAGGGAACACCGGGGAGCTGTTTTTT. It is translated as CASGTGNTGELFF.

V gene TRBV15 combines with J gene TRBJ2-2; weak D call: TRBD1 (5 bases). Germline V gene sequence: CDR1 LNHNV, CDR2 YYDKDF (reference sequence). V lost 1 base and J 7 bases, leaving 16 bases between the germline ends. The CDR3 spans 16 residues. CDR3 coding DNA: TGTGCCACCAGCAGAGCACCTCAGGGAAGGCTCGGGGAGCTGTTTTTT. This gives the protein CATSRAPQGRLGELFF.

The rearrangement uses TRBV27 and TRBJ2-1; perhaps TRBD2 as D (5 bases). Germline loops: CDR1 MNHEY, CDR2 SMNVEV (reference sequence). This CDR3 spans 14 amino acids. The germline V and J ends were trimmed by 5 bases and 2 bases, with 10 bases remaining between them. The CDR3 nucleotides are TGTGCCAGCAGTGCGCTGAGGGCCTACAATGAGCAGTTCTTC. Its translation: CASSALRAYNEQFF.

This clone was seen a single time. The chain carries TRBV5-1 and TRBJ1-4; unclear D gene. Germline values: CDR1 SGHRS, CDR2 YFSETQ. Trimming left V 2 bases short and J 5 bases short, with 16 bases between. This CDR3 spans 16 amino acids. The CDR3 protein is CASSFSVRRLNEKLFF. In DNA form, the CDR3 reads TGCGCCAGCAGCTTCTCTGTAAGGAGGCTAAATGAAAAACTGTTTTTT.

The V gene is TRBV28, the J gene TRBJ2-7, with 8 bases fitting TRBD2. Germline CDR1 reads MDHEN; CDR2 reads SYDVKM. The CDR3 sequence is 15 residues long. V lost 6 bases, J lost 7 bases, and 14 bases stayed unmatched. DNA for the CDR3: TGTGCCAGCAGCGAATCCGGGACTAGATCGTTGGAGCAGTACTTC. It is translated as CASSESGTRSLEQYF.